Below are 9 T cell receptor beta chains sequenced from a single sample in a study of shared clonotypes between healthy human individuals. The table came from immunoSEQ multiplex PCR; TCRdb's copy has only in-frame clones and leaves some out. The profile shows some 2,000,000 clones, about 95% of them singletons. In the naive CD8 group, cells lacked CD45RO and were positively selected for CCR7, so terminally differentiated effector memory CD45RA+ cells were left out. The sample taken for sequencing was naive CD8+ T cells sorted from blood. The receptors derive from a young man in good health.

This clone was counted a single time. The genes are TRBV27 and TRBJ1-1, with 8 positions matching TRBD1. The CDR3 has 16 residues. Unmatched junction bases numbered 8, after V lost 5 bases and J lost 0 bases. Germline V gene data show CDR1 as MNHEY and CDR2 as SMNVEV (reference sequence). The CDR3 DNA reads TGTGCCAGCAGTCCTTCAGGGGGCGAGTTGAACACTGAAGCTTTCTTT. Encoded protein: CASSPSGGELNTEAFF.

The chain couples TRBV15 to TRBJ2-7; 9 nucleotides line up with TRBD1. Germline lookup yields CDR1 LNHNV and CDR2 YYDKDF (reference sequence). J lost 6 bases, V lost 4 bases, and 7 bases had no gene match. This CDR3 is 14 amino acids long. The CDR3, as DNA: TGTGCCACCAGCACGGGGACAGGGCTTTCCGAGCAGTACTTC. Its protein product is CATSTGTGLSEQYF.

J is TRBJ2-5 and V is TRBV5-1; 7 nucleotides agree with TRBD1. Germline CDR1 SGHRS, CDR2 YFSETQ. V dropped 0 bases and J dropped 2; count of bases not matched to a gene: 10. CDR3 length: 17 amino acids. CDR3 in amino acids: CASSLVGTGTEQETQYF. The CDR3 DNA reads as TGCGCCAGCAGCTTGGTCGGGACCGGGACAGAACAAGAGACCCAGTACTTC.

The V call is TRBV2, the J call TRBJ2-4; D gene unclear. Germline loops: CDR1 SNHLY, CDR2 FYNNEI. The V and J ends lost 4 bases and 1 base respectively, with 17 bases between them. The length of the CDR3 is 17 residues. CDR3 in DNA: TGTGCCAGCAGTGTCGAGGCTATAGGGTTGGCCAAAAACATTCAGTACTTC. It encodes CASSVEAIGLAKNIQYF.

This clone was found a few times. The chain is built from TRBV28 and TRBJ1-1; D is ambiguous. From germline, CDR1 is MDHEN and CDR2 SYDVKM. This CDR3 has 12 amino acids. V was trimmed by 6 bases and J by 3 bases, leaving 8 bases between them. This CDR3 is CASRDLDTEAFF. The CDR3 DNA reads as TGTGCCAGCAGGGATCTTGACACTGAAGCTTTCTTT. Full variable domain (rest looked up from reference TRBV28 and TRBJ1-1): DVKVTQSSRYLVKRTGEKVFLECVQDMDHENMFWYRQDPGLGLRLIYFSYDVKMKEKGDIPEGYSVSREKKERFSLILESASTNQTSMYLCASRDLDTEAFFGQGTRLTVV.

The chain couples TRBV10-3 to TRBJ2-7; D is unclear. The V gene lost 3 bases and the J gene lost 3 bases, with 18 bases spanning the gap. This CDR3 has 16 residues. Germline V CDR1 and CDR2: ENHRY, SYGVKD. The CDR3, as DNA: TGTGCCATCAGTGAACCCTCCAAGCAGTCAAACTACGAGCAGTACTTC. Amino acid sequence: CAISEPSKQSNYEQYF.

In regard to this clone: The sample carries other DNA sequences with the same CDR3. The chain is built from TRBV7-9 and TRBJ2-7, with 7 positions matching TRBD1. Germline trimming cut 5 bases from V and 0 bases from J; bases unmatched to any gene: 4. The CDR3 consists of 14 residues. Per the germline V gene, CDR1 is SEHNR and CDR2 is FQNEAQ (reference sequence). This chain's CDR3 is CASSVTGNSYEQYF. DNA for the CDR3: TGTGCCAGCAGCGTGACAGGGAACTCCTACGAGCAGTACTTC.

A word on this clone: A read error may produce the germline difference seen at one junction end. CDR3 bases: TGTGCCAGCAGTGAATGGGGGGGCTTGGAGCCCCGCCACTTT. As protein: CASSEWGGLEPRHF. The chain couples TRBV25-1 to TRBJ1-6; D might be TRBD1 (6 bases). The germline gives CDR1 MGHDK, CDR2 SYGVNS. The CDR3 length is 14 residues.

The CDR3 spells CASSLSGDLRYEQFF. The DNA of the CDR3 is TGTGCCAGCAGTTTATCAGGGGACTTGCGCTATGAGCAGTTCTTC. The chain joins TRBV27 to TRBJ2-1, with a tentative D call TRBD2 (6 bases). The germline gives CDR1 MNHEY, CDR2 SMNVEV (reference sequence). V shed 0 bases and J shed 8 bases, with 14 bases lying between them. The CDR3 extends over 15 amino acids.